The 2 T cell receptor beta chains below all came from one sample that was sequenced in a study of blood T cell repertoires in COVID-19. Profiled with immunoSEQ multiplex PCR; TCRdb holds only in-frame clones, not every one. The table includes around 150,000 clones, roughly 89% detected once. The sequencing sample was made of peripheral blood. The receptors originated from a woman aged 65 to 85 with COVID-19, enrolled during active disease.

The chain is built from TRBV28 and TRBJ2-5, with 7 nucleotides matching TRBD1. Germline values: CDR1 MDHEN, CDR2 SYDVKM. CDR3 length: 14 residues. Germline trimming cut 8 bases from V and 0 bases from J; bases unmatched to any gene: 6. This CDR3 is CASYRDRDQETQYF. The CDR3 DNA follows: TGTGCCAGCTACCGCGACAGGGACCAAGAGACCCAGTACTTC.

The chain is built from TRBV7-8 and TRBJ2-2; a weak D match, TRBD2 (6 bases). Germline values: CDR1 SGHVS, CDR2 FQNEAQ. Trimming removed 8 bases from V and 4 bases from J, with 17 bases in between. The CDR3 spans 15 residues. CDR3 bases: TGTGCCAGCTCCAAGAGCGGGCCCGTCACCGGGGAGCTGTTTTTT. It specifies CASSKSGPVTGELFF.